What follows describes a single TCR beta chain. Antigen specificity is unknown. Sequencing was performed with immunoSEQ multiplex PCR; in TCRdb, only in-frame clones are kept and a portion is missing. Seen here are approximately 25,000 clones, 90% to 97% observed once, and the top ten hold about 1.3%. The data are from a study of T cell clonotyping in hematopoietic cell transplantation. Germline assignment: CDR1 MGHDK and CDR2 SYGVNS. The V gene lost 2 bases and the J gene lost 11 bases, with 16 bases spanning the gap. The CDR3 is 13 amino acids. General study points: Recipient TCR diversity dropped after transplant; expanded clonotypes rose from day 30 to 180. CD4 and CD8 repertoire contributions could not be separated without sorting. Few recipient clonotypes overlapped donors; over 95% were de novo at given depth.

The rearrangement uses TRBV25-1 and TRBJ2-7; no clear D gene. The sample was peripheral blood mononuclear cells. The TCR sequence derives from a man aged 50-60 years in good health. Some clones in this sample may be carry-over from other donors' samples. Here the CDR3 DNA reads TGTGCCAGCAGTGAAACCGGTATGGTTTCTAAGTACTTC. It yields the protein CASSETGMVSKYF.